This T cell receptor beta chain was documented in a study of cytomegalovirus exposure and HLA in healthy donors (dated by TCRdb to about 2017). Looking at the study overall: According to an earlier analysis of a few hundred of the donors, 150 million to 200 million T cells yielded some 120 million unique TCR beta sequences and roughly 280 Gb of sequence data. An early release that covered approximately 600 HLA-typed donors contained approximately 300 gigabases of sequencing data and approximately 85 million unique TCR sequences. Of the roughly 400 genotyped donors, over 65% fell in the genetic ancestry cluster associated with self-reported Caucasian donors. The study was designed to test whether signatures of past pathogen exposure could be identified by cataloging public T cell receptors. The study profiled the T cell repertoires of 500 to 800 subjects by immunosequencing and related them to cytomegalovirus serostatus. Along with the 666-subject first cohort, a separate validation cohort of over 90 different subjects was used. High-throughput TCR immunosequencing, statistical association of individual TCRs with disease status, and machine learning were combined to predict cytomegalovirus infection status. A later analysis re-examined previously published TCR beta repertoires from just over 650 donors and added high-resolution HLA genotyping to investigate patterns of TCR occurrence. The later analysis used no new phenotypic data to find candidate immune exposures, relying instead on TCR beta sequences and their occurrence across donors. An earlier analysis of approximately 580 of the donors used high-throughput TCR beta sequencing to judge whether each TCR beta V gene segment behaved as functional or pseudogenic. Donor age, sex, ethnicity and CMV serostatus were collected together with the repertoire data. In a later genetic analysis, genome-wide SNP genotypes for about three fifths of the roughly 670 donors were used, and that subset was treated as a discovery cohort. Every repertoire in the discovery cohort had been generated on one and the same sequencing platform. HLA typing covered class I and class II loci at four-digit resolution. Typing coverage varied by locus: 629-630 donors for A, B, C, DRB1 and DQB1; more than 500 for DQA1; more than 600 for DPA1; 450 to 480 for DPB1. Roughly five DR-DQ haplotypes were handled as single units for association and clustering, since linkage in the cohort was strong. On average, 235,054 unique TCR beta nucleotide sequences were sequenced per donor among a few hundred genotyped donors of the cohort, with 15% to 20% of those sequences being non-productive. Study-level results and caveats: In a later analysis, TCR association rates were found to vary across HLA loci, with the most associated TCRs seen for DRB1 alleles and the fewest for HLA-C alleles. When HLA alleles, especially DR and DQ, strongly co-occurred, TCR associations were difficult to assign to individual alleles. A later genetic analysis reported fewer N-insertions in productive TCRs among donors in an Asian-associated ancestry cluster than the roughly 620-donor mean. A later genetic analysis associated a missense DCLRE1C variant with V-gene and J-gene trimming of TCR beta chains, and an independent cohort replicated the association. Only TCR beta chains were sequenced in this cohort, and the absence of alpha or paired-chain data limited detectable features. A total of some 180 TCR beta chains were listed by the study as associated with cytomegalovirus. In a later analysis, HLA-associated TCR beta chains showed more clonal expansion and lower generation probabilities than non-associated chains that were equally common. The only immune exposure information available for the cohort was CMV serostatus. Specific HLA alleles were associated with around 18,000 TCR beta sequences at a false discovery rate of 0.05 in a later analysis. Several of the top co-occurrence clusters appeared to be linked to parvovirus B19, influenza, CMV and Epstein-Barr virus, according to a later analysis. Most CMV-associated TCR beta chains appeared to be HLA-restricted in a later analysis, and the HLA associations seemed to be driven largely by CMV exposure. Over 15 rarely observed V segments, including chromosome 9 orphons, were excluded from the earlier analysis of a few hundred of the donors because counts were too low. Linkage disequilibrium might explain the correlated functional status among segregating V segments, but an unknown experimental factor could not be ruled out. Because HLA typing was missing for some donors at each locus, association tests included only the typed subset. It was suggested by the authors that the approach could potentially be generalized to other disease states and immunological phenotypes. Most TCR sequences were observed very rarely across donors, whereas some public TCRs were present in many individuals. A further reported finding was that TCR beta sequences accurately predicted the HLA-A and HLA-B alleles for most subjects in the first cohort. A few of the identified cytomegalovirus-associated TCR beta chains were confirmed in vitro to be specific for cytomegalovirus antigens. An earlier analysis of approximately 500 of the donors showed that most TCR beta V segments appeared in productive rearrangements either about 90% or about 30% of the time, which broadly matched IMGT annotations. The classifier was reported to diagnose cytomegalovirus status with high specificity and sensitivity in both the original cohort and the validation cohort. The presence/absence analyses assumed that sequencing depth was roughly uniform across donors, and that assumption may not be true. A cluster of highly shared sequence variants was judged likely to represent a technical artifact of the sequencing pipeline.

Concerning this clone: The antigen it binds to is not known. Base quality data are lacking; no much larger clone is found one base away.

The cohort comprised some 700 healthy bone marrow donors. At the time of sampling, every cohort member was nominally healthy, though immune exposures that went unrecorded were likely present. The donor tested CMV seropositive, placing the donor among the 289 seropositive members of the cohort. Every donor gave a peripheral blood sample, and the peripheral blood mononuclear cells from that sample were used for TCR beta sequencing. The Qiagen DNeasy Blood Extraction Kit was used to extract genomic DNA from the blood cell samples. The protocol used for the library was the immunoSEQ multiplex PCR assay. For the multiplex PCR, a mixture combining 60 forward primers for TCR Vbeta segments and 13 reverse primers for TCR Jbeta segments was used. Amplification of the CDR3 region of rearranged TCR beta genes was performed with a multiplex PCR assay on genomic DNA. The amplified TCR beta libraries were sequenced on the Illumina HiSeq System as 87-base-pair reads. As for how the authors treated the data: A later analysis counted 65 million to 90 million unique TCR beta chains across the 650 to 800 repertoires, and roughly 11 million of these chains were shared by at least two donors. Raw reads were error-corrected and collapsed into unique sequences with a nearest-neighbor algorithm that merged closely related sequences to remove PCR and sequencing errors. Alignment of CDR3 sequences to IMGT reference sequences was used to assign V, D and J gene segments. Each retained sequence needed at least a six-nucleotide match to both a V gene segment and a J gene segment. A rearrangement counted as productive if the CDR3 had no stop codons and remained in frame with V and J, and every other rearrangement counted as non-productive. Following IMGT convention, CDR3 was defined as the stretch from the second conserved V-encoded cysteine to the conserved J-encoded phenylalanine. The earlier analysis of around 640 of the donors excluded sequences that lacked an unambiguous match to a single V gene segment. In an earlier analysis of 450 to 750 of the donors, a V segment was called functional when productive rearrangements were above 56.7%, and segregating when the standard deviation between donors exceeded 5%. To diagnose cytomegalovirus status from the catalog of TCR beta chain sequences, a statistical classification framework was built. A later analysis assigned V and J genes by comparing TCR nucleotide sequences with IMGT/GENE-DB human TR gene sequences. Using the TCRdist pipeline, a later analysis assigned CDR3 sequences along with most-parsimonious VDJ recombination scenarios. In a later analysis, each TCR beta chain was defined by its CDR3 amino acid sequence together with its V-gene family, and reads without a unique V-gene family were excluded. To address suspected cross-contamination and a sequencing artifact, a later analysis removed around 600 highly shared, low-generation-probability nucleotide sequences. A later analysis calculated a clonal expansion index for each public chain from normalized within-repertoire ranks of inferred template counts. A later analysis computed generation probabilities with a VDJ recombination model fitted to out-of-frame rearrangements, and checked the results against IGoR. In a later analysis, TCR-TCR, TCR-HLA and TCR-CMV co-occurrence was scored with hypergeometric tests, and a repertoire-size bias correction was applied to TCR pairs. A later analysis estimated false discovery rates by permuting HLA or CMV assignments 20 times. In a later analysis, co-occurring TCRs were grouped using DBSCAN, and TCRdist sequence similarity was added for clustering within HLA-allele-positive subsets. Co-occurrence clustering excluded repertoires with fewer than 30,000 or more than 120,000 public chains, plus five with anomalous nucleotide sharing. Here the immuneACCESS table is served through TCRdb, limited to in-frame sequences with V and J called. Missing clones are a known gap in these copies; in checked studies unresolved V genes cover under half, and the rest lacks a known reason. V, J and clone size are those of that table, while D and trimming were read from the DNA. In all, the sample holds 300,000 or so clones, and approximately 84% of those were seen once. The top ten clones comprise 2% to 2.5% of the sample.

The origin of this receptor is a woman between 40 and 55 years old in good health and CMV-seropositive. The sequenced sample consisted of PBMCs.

The CDR3 amino acid sequence is: CASSLRDTLDTEAFF. The sequence in DNA is TGTGCCAGCAGCTTAAGGGACACCCTGGACACTGAAGCTTTCTTT. The chain is encoded by TRBV7-9 joined to TRBJ1-1, with TRBD1 perhaps the D gene, on 6 matching bases. There are 15 amino acids in the CDR3, from cysteine to phenylalanine inclusive. Only CDR3 DNA is held: 45 bases, read in frame from base 1. The germline V gene (reference sequence) yields SEHNR for CDR1 and FQNEAQ for CDR2. The V and J ends are trimmed by 2 bases and 3 bases, leaving 13 bases between them.